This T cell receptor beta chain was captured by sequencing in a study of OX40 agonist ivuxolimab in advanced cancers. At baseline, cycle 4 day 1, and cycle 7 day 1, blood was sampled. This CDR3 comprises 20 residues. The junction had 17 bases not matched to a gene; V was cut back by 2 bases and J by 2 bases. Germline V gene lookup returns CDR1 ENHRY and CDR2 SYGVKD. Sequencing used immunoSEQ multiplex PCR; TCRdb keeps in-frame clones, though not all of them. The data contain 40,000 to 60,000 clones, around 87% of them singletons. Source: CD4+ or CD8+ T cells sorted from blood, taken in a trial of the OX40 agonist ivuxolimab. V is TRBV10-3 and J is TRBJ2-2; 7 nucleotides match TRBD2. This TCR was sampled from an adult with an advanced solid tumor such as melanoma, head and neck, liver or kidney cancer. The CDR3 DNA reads TGTGCCATCAGTGAGCCACGAATACAACGAGCGGGGAAAAACACCGGGGAGCTGTTTTTT. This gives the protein CAISEPRIQRAGKNTGELFF.